The entry that follows covers one T cell receptor beta chain sequence. Amplification used 60 Vbeta primers and 13 Jbeta primers. Sequencing used immunoSEQ multiplex PCR; TCRdb keeps in-frame clones, though not all of them. Across about 48,000 clones, the top ten clones capture around 5.6% of the sample. This sample was included in a study of cytomegalovirus exposure and HLA in healthy donors. From germline, CDR1 is SGHRS and CDR2 YFSETQ. The V gene end was trimmed by 0 bases and the J gene end by 5 bases; junction bases not matched to a gene: 3. The CDR3 contains 15 residues. The V and J genes are TRBV5-1 and TRBJ2-2; 8 nucleotides line up with TRBD2. The sequence came from a male donor in good health and CMV-seropositive. The sample comprised PBMCs. CDR3 residues: CASSLGAGDTGELFF. The CDR3 coding sequence is TGCGCCAGCAGCTTGGGAGCGGGGGATACCGGGGAGCTGTTTTTT.